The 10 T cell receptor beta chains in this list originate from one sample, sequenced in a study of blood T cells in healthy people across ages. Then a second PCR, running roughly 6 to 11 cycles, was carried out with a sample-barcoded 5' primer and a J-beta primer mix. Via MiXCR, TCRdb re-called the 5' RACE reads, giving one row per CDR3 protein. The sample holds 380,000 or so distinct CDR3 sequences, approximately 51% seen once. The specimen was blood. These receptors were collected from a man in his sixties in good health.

The CDR3 bases are TGTGCCAGCAGCGTAGGGGGCAGGGGTCCACAAGAGACCCAGTACTTC. It translates to CASSVGGRGPQETQYF. V and J are TRBV9 and TRBJ2-5; tentative D call: TRBD1 (6 bases). Germline V gene lookup returns CDR1 SGDLS and CDR2 YYNGEE. V lost 0 bases, J lost 2 bases, and 14 bases lay in between. The length of the CDR3 is 16 residues.

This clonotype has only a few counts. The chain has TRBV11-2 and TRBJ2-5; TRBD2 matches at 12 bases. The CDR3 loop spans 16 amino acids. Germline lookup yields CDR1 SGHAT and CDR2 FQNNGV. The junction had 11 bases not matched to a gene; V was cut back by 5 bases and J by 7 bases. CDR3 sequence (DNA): TGTGCCAGCAGCCCTCAGCTACCTAGCGGGAGGGGGACCCAGTACTTC. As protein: CASSPQLPSGRGTQYF.

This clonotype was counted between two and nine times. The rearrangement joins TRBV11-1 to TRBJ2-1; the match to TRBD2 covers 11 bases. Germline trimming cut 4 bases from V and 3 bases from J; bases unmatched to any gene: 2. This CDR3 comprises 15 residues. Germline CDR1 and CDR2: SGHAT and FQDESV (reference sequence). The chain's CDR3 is CASSSGLAVYNEQFF. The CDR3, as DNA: TGTGCCAGCAGCTCGGGACTAGCGGTCTACAATGAGCAGTTCTTC. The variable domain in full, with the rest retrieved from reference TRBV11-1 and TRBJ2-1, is EAEVAQSPRYKITEKSQAVAFWCDPISGHATLYWYRQILGQGPELLVQFQDESVVDDSQLPKDRFSAERLKGVDSTLKIQPAELGDSAMYLCASSSGLAVYNEQFFGPGTRLTVL.

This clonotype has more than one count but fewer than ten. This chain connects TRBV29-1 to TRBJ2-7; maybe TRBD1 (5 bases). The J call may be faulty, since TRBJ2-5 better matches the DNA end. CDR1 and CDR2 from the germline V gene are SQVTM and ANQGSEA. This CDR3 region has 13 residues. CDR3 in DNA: TGCAGCGTTGAACTTAGGGTTCAGGGGACCCAGTACTTC. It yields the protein CSVELRVQGTQYF.

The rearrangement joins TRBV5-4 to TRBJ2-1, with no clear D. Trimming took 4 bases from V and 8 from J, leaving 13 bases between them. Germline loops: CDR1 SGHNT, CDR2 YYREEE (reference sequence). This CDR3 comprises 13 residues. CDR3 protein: CASSPAPSDEQFF. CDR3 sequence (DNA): TGTGCCAGCAGCCCGGCCCCCTCGGATGAGCAGTTCTTC.

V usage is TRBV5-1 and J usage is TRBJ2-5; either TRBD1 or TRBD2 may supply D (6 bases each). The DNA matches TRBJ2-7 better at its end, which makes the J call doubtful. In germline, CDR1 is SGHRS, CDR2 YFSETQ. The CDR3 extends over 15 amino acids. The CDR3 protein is CASIDVTGTLDEQYF. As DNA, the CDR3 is TGCGCCAGCATCGATGTTACAGGGACTTTGGACGAGCAGTACTTC.

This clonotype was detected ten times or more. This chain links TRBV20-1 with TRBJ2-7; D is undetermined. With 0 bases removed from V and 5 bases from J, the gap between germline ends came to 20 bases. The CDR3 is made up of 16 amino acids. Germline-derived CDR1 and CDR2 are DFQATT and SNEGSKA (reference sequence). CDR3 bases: TGCAGTGCTAGAGATATCGGCCTCCTCCAAAGGGACGAGCAGTACTTC. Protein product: CSARDIGLLQRDEQYF.

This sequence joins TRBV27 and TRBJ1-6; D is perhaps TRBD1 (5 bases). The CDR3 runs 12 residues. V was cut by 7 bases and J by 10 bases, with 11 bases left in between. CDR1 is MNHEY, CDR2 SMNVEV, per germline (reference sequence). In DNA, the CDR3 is TGTGCCAGCATTTGGCGGGACTCACCCCTCCACTTT. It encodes CASIWRDSPLHF.

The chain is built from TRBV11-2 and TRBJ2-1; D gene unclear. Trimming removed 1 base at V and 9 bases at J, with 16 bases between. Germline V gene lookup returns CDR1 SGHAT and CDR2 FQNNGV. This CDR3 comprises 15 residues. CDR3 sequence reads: CASSLGTRDISEQFF. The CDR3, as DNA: TGTGCCAGCAGCTTAGGAACGCGAGACATTAGTGAGCAGTTCTTC. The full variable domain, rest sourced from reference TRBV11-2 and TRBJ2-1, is EAGVAQSPRYKIIEKRQSVAFWCNPISGHATLYWYQQILGQGPKLLIQFQNNGVVDDSQLPKDRFSAERLKGVDSTLKIQPAKLEDSAVYLCASSLGTRDISEQFFGPGTRLTVL.

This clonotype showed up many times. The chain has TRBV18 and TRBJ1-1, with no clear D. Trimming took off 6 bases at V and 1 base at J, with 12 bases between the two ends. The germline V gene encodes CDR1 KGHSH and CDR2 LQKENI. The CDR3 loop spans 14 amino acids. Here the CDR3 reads CASSRGNSNTEAFF. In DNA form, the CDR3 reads TGTGCCAGCTCCCGTGGCAACTCGAACACTGAAGCTTTCTTT.